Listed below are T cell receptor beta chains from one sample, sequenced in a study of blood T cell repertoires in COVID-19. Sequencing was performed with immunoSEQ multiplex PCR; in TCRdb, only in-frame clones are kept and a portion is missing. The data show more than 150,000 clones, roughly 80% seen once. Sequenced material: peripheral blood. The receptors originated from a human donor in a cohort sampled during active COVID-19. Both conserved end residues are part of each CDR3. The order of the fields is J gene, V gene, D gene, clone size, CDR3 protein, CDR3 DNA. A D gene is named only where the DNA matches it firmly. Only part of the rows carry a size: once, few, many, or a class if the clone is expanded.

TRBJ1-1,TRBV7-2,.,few,CASSETWANTEAFF,TGTGCCAGCAGCGAAACTTGGGCCAACACTGAAGCTTTCTTT
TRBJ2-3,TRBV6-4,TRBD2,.,CASSPRAAGASDTQYF,TGTGCCAGCAGTCCCCGAGCAGCGGGGGCTTCGGATACGCAGTATTTT
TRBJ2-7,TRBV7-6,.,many,CASSLSTDNSYEQYF,TGTGCCAGCAGCTTAAGTACGGACAACTCCTACGAGCAGTACTTC
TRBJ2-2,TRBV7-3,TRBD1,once,CASSPRDRGETGELFF,TGTGCCAGCAGCCCGCGGGACAGGGGCGAAACCGGGGAGCTGTTTTTT
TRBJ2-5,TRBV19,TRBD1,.,CASSGRGTGALKETQYF,TGTGCCAGTAGTGGTAGAGGGACAGGGGCCCTAAAAGAGACCCAGTACTTC
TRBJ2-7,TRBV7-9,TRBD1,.,CASSSPGQGVYEQYF,TGTGCCAGCAGTTCACCGGGACAGGGGGTTTACGAGCAGTACTTC
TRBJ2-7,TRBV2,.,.,CASERLRSSYEQYF,TGTGCCAGTGAACGGCTCCGGAGCTCCTACGAGCAGTACTTC
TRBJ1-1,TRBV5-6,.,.,CASSPNYVLGGWTEAFF,TGTGCCAGCAGCCCGAACTACGTCTTGGGGGGTTGGACTGAAGCTTTCTTT
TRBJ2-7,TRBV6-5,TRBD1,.,CASSSGPGQGYEQYF,TGTGCCAGCAGTTCAGGACCGGGACAGGGCTACGAGCAGTACTTC
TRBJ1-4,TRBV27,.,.,CASSNTGAELFF,TGTGCCAGCAGCAACACAGGTGCCGAACTGTTTTTT
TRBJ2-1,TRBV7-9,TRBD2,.,CASSLVGLAGGNEQFF,TGTGCCAGCAGCTTAGTGGGACTAGCGGGGGGGAATGAGCAGTTCTTC
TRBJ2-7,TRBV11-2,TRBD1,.,CASSLRDRGREQYF,TGTGCCAGCAGCTTGCGGGACAGGGGGCGGGAGCAGTACTTC
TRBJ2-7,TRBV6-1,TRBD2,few,CASSEPASGYEQYF,TGTGCCAGCAGTGAACCGGCTAGCGGGTACGAGCAGTACTTC
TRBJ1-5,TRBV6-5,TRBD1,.,CASSSRQGMGNQPQHF,TGTGCCAGCAGTTCTCGACAGGGTATGGGAAATCAGCCCCAGCATTTT
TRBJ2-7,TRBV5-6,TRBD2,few,CASSLELAGSYEQYF,TGTGCCAGCAGCTTGGAACTAGCGGGGAGCTACGAGCAGTACTTC
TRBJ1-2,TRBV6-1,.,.,CASSEWAGFHLYTF,TGTGCCAGCAGTGAATGGGCAGGATTCCACCTCTACACCTTC
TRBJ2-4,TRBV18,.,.,CASSPDGLGKNIQYF,TGTGCCAGCTCACCAGACGGGTTGGGCAAAAACATTCAGTACTTC
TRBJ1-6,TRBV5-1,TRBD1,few,CASSLETGDNSPLHF,TGCGCCAGCAGTTTGGAGACAGGGGACAATTCACCCCTCCACTTT
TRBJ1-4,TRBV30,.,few,CAWGFGGDREKLFF,TGTGCCTGGGGTTTCGGAGGGGATCGAGAAAAACTGTTTTTT
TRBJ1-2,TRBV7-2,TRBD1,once,CASSFRGENYGYTF,TGTGCCAGCAGCTTCAGGGGGGAGAACTATGGCTACACCTTC
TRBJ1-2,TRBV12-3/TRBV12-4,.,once,CASSPGNYGYTF,TGTGCCAGCAGCCCAGGGAACTATGGCTACACCTTC
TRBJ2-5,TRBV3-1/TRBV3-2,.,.,CASSQKGTRGPQYF,TGTGCCAGCAGCCAAAAGGGGACTAGGGGGCCCCAGTACTTC
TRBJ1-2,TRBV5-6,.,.,CASSLVGRDYGYTF,TGTGCCAGCAGCTTAGTAGGCAGGGACTATGGCTACACCTTC
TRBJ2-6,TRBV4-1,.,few,CASSQVDLVFTGANVLTF,TGCGCCAGCAGCCAGGTCGACTTGGTGTTCACTGGGGCCAACGTCCTGACTTTC
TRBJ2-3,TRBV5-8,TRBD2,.,CASSLGLAGGRDTQYF,TGTGCCAGCAGCCTCGGACTAGCGGGGGGGCGTGATACGCAGTATTTT
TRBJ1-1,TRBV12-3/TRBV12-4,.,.,CASSFRGIEAFF,TGTGCCAGCAGTTTTCGGGGGATTGAAGCTTTCTTT
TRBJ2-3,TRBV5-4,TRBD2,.,CASSLGSGGYTDTQYF,TGTGCCAGCAGCTTGGGTAGCGGGGGATACACAGATACGCAGTATTTT
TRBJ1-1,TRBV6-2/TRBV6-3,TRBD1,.,CASRYGTGGTEAFF,TGTGCCAGCAGGTACGGGACAGGGGGGACTGAAGCTTTCTTT
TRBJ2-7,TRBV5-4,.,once,CASSTSGDYEQYF,TGTGCCAGCAGCACCTCAGGGGACTACGAGCAGTACTTC
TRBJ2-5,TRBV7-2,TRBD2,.,CASSLFEGGGARGETQYF,TGTGCCAGCAGCCTCTTCGAGGGCGGGGGGGCCCGCGGAGAGACCCAGTACTTC
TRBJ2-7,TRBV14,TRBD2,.,CASSSGGIHEQYF,TGTGCCAGCAGCTCGGGGGGAATCCACGAGCAGTACTTC
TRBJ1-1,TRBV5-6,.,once,CASSFGQGGTEAFF,TGTGCCAGCAGCTTCGGGCAGGGAGGCACTGAAGCTTTCTTT
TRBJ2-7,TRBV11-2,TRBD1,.,CASSDRGFYEQYF,TGTGCCAGCAGTGACAGGGGTTTCTACGAGCAGTACTTC
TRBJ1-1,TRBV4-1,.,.,CASSRSALDSTEAFF,TGCGCCAGCAGCCGCTCGGCATTGGACAGCACTGAAGCTTTCTTT
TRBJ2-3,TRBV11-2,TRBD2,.,CASSLESWASGGRSDTQYF,TGTGCCAGCAGCTTAGAATCCTGGGCTAGCGGGGGGAGATCAGATACGCAGTATTTT
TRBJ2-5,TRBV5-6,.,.,CASSFQGEETQYF,TGTGCCAGCAGCTTTCAGGGTGAAGAGACCCAGTACTTC